The 15 T cell receptor beta chains listed next were all sequenced from one sample in a study of blood T cell repertoires in COVID-19. Assay: immunoSEQ multiplex PCR; the TCRdb copy retains only in-frame clones and omits some. This table holds 56,000 or so clones, approximately 80% found once. Material: peripheral blood. These receptors originate from a woman at least 80 years old with acute or convalescent COVID-19.

V gene TRBV19 combines with J gene TRBJ2-1; D not certain. The germline V gene has CDR1 LNHDA and CDR2 SQIVND (reference sequence). The CDR3 loop spans 15 amino acids. Trimming took 5 bases from V and 5 from J, leaving 16 bases between them. CDR3 residues: CASSARHATHNEQFF. The CDR3 DNA is TGTGCCAGTAGTGCGAGACACGCTACCCACAATGAGCAGTTCTTC.

This rearrangement joins TRBV25-1 to TRBJ2-5, with D possibly being TRBD2 (5 bases). The CDR3 consists of 13 residues. V was clipped by 2 bases and J by 4 bases, with 8 bases between them. The V gene's germline CDR1 is MGHDK and CDR2 SYGVNS. This CDR3 reads CASSEASRETQYF. DNA for the CDR3: TGTGCCAGCAGTGAAGCTAGCAGAGAGACCCAGTACTTC.

V usage is TRBV3-1 (or the pseudogene TRBV3-2) and J usage is TRBJ1-2; D gene unclear. V lost 0 bases and J 8 bases, leaving 13 bases between the germline ends. There are 14 residues in the CDR3. Germline V lookup: CDR1 LGHDT, CDR2 YNNKEL (reference sequence). The CDR3 loop is CASSQDLRNVGYTF. The CDR3 DNA sequence: TGTGCCAGCAGCCAAGATCTGAGGAACGTGGGCTACACCTTC.

The chain carries TRBV5-5 and TRBJ1-4; 9 nucleotides line up with TRBD1. Germline values: CDR1 SGHKS, CDR2 YYEKEE (reference sequence). There are 16 residues in the CDR3. The V and J ends lost 3 bases and 1 base, in that order; junction bases with no gene match: 4. DNA of the CDR3: TGTGCCAGCAGCTATGGGACAGGGCGAACTAATGAAAAACTGTTTTTT. Its protein product is CASSYGTGRTNEKLFF.

This clone was observed a handful of times. V is TRBV27 and J is TRBJ1-5; TRBD1 agrees at 7 bases. The J segment lost 2 bases and the V segment lost 3 bases, leaving 1 base of the junction unmatched. The CDR3 spans 14 residues. From germline, CDR1 is MNHEY and CDR2 SMNVEV (reference sequence). CDR3 amino acids: CASSFTGGNQPQHF. The CDR3 DNA reads TGTGCCAGCAGTTTTACAGGGGGCAATCAGCCCCAGCATTTT.

This chain uses TRBV4-1 with TRBJ2-3, with a tentative D call TRBD2 (7 bases). The CDR3 runs 14 residues. The V end lost 2 bases, the J end lost 6 bases, and 12 bases lay between the germline ends. Germline CDR1 is MGHRA and CDR2 is YSYEKL. The CDR3 DNA reads as TGCGCCAGCAGCCAATGGGGGGGGCACGATACGCAGTATTTT. Amino acid sequence: CASSQWGGHDTQYF.

CDR3 coding DNA: TGTGCCACCAGAGGACAGGGTGACTTCGGCTACACCTTC. It specifies CATRGQGDFGYTF. The chain combines TRBV24-1 with TRBJ1-2; TRBD1 matches at 8 bases. The V gene's germline CDR1 is KGHDR and CDR2 SFDVKD. J lost 8 bases, V lost 7 bases, and 8 bases had no gene match. The CDR3 is made up of 13 amino acids.

V and J are TRBV18 and TRBJ1-2; 8 bases are shared with TRBD1. V dropped 5 bases and J dropped 8; count of bases not matched to a gene: 10. CDR3 length: 14 amino acids. Looked up from germline, CDR1 is KGHSH and CDR2 is LQKENI. The CDR3 DNA sequence: TGTGCCAGCTCATCCGCGGACAGGGATGGAGGCTACACCTTC. Encoded protein: CASSSADRDGGYTF.

The J gene is TRBJ2-1, the V gene TRBV2, with 16 positions matching TRBD2. Germline CDR1 and CDR2: SNHLY and FYNNEI. The J segment lost 10 bases and the V segment lost 10 bases, leaving 4 bases of the junction unmatched. The CDR3 is 13 residues long. The CDR3 reads CAILGLAGGEQFF. CDR3 coding DNA: TGTGCCATTTTGGGACTAGCGGGGGGGGAGCAGTTCTTC.

The gene calls are TRBV5-5 and TRBJ2-1; 7 bases match TRBD1. The CDR3 is 13 amino acids. Germline assignment: CDR1 SGHKS and CDR2 YYEKEE (reference sequence). J lost 7 bases, V lost 5 bases, and 6 bases had no gene match. CDR3 in DNA: TGTGCCAGCAGGACACAGGGGTGGAATGAGCAGTTCTTC. This gives the protein CASRTQGWNEQFF. The full variable domain, its missing parts supplied by reference TRBV5-5 and TRBJ2-1, is DAGVTQSPTHLIKTRGQQVTLRCSPISGHKSVSWYQQVLGQGPQFIFQYYEKEERGRGNFPDRFSARQFPNYSSELNVNALLLGDSALYLCASRTQGWNEQFFGPGTRLTVL.

This chain connects TRBV30 to TRBJ1-2; 9 positions agree with TRBD1. This CDR3 has 14 amino acids. J gave up 4 bases and V 2 bases, and 5 bases lay outside the gene matches. CDR1 GTSNPN and CDR2 SVGIG come from the germline V gene (reference sequence). CDR3 DNA sequence: TGTGCCTGGAGTATCCTGACAGGGGGCTATGGCTACACCTTC. This codes for CAWSILTGGYGYTF. The whole variable domain, filled in from reference TRBV30 and TRBJ1-2, reads SQTIHQWPATLVQPVGSPLSLECTVEGTSNPNLYWYRQAAGRGLQLLFYSVGIGQISSEVPQNLSASRPQDRQFILSSKKLLLSDSGFYLCAWSILTGGYGYTFGSGTRLTVV.

The V gene is TRBV19, the J gene TRBJ1-3, with D unclear. Germline V gene lookup returns CDR1 LNHDA and CDR2 SQIVND (reference sequence). The CDR3 has 15 amino acids. With 3 bases removed from V and 3 bases from J, the gap between germline ends came to 12 bases. DNA of the CDR3: TGTGCCAGTAGTATTCAGGCAGGCCTTGGAAACACCATATATTTT. It yields the protein CASSIQAGLGNTIYF.

The chain is built from TRBV7-2 and TRBJ1-6, with TRBD1 matching over 7 bases. The trim removed 5 bases at V and 15 bases at J, leaving 13 bases unmatched. The CDR3 sequence is 14 residues long. Germline V lookup: CDR1 SGHTA, CDR2 FQGNSA. CDR3 DNA: TGTGCCAGCAGCATCAACCTCAGGGGGTCGGGCCTCCACTTT. Protein product: CASSINLRGSGLHF.

This clone appeared once. CDR3 in amino acids: CASSLGRGDNSPLHF. CDR3 nucleotide sequence: TGTGCCAGCAGTTTAGGCAGGGGGGATAATTCACCCCTCCACTTT. V usage is TRBV27 and J usage is TRBJ1-6, with TRBD1 matching 7 bases. The ends lost 2 bases at V and 5 bases at J; junction bases unmatched: 3. The CDR3 consists of 15 residues. Germline loops: CDR1 MNHEY, CDR2 SMNVEV (reference sequence).

The V gene is TRBV5-1, the J gene TRBJ2-7; D possibly corresponds to TRBD1 (6 bases). This CDR3 region has 16 residues. Germline CDR1 SGHRS, CDR2 YFSETQ. V lost 10 bases and J 5 bases, leaving 28 bases between the germline ends. CDR3: CAGGSLAYRVCDEQYF. For the CDR3, the DNA is TGCGCCGGGGGTAGCTTGGCCTACAGGGTATGTGACGAGCAGTACTTC.